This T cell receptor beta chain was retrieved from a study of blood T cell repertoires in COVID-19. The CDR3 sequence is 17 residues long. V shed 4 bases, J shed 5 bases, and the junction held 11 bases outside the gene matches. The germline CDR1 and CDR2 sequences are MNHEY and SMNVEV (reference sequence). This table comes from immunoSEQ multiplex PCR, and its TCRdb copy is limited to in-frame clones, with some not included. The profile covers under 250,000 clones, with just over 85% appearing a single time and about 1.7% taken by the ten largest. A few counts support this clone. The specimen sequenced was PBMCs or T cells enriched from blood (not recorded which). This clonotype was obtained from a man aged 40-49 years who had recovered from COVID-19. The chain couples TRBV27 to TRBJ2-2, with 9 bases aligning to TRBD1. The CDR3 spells CASSSLGQGTSTGELFF. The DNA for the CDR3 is TGTGCCAGCAGTTCCCTAGGACAGGGGACTTCAACCGGGGAGCTGTTTTTT.